This TCR beta chain was captured by sequencing in a study of monozygotic twins with inflammatory bowel disease. Study-wide points: Clonotype sharing was lower in IBD patients than healthy twins, most markedly with disease activity.

Note on this clonotype: Its antigen is undetermined.

For each CDR3 protein, TCRdb gives one entry from its re-call of the 5' RACE reads, without DNA. The table counts approximately 300,000 distinct CDR3 sequences; over 5.5% lies in the top ten. The germline V gene has CDR1 DFQATT and CDR2 SNEGSKA (reference sequence). The CDR3 totals 15 residues. This sequence originates from a human donor with ulcerative colitis or Crohn's disease, or a healthy co-twin of an affected twin (not recorded which). The V and J genes are TRBV20-1 and TRBJ2-4. The sequenced sample consisted of blood. This CDR3 is CSARNSAGNENIQYF.